This is a list of T cell receptor beta chains from one sample in a study of shared clonotypes between healthy human individuals. Sequencing was performed with immunoSEQ multiplex PCR; in TCRdb, only in-frame clones are kept and a portion is missing. In the table there are fewer than 850,000 clones, about 96% of which are singletons. Material: naive CD8+ T cells sorted from blood. These receptors came from a man younger than 40 in good health. Each CDR3 is given with its conserved first and last residue. The D gene is left open where the match is weak. Size is stated for part of the rows, as once, few or many counts, or as a class when the clone is expanded.

>TRBJ2-6|once|TRBV7-9|-
CASQDPYSGANVLTF
TGTGCCAGTCAAGACCCCTACTCTGGGGCCAACGTCCTGACTTTC
>TRBJ2-6|-|TRBV11-2|-
CASSLGLSGANVLTF
TGTGCCAGCAGCTTAGGTCTCTCTGGGGCCAACGTCCTGACTTTC
>TRBJ2-7|-|TRBV11-2|-
CASSLDHRVPSLREQYF
TGTGCCAGCAGCTTAGATCACAGGGTCCCGAGTCTGAGGGAGCAGTACTTC
>TRBJ1-1|-|TRBV7-6|-
CASSLGTAFSLGTEAFF
TGTGCCAGCAGCTTAGGGACAGCGTTCTCGTTAGGCACTGAAGCTTTCTTT
>TRBJ2-7|-|TRBV14|-
CASSPTAHEQYF
TGTGCCAGCAGCCCGACAGCTCACGAGCAGTACTTC
>TRBJ2-3|-|TRBV7-2|-
CASSLNRAGSTDTQYF
TGTGCCAGCAGCTTGAACAGGGCAGGAAGCACAGATACGCAGTATTTT
>TRBJ1-2|-|TRBV7-9|-
CASSLAGNGYTF
TGTGCCAGCAGCTTAGCAGGGAATGGCTACACCTTC
>TRBJ2-1|-|TRBV29-1|-
CSVENPEQFF
TGCAGCGTTGAAAACCCTGAGCAGTTCTTC
>TRBJ2-1|-|TRBV10-3|TRBD2
CAISEKVAGGGEQFF
TGTGCCATCAGTGAGAAAGTAGCGGGAGGAGGCGAGCAGTTCTTC
>TRBJ1-5|-|TRBV6-7|-
CASSSLDSGQPQHF
TGTGCCAGCAGTAGCCTGGACAGCGGCCAGCCCCAGCATTTT
>TRBJ1-2|-|TRBV30|-
CAWSTGIANYGYTF
TGTGCCTGGAGTACGGGAATAGCTAACTATGGCTACACCTTC
>TRBJ1-2|few|TRBV19|-
CASSRSSYGYTF
TGTGCCAGTAGTCGGTCTTCCTATGGCTACACCTTC
>TRBJ1-5|-|TRBV27|-
CASSLTAVRNQPQHF
TGTGCCAGCAGTCTGACGGCGGTGCGCAATCAGCCCCAGCATTTT
>TRBJ2-3|-|TRBV7-9|-
CASTRQAQGTDTQYF
TGTGCCAGCACCCGACAGGCTCAGGGAACAGATACGCAGTATTTT
>TRBJ2-7|-|TRBV2|TRBD2
CASKRRAGGGPYEQYF
TGTGCCAGCAAAAGAAGGGCGGGAGGTGGTCCCTACGAGCAGTACTTC
>TRBJ2-7|-|TRBV28|TRBD2
CASNNLASGSYEQYF
TGTGCCAGCAACAACCTGGCTAGCGGGAGCTACGAGCAGTACTTC
>TRBJ1-1|-|TRBV2|-
CASWTGVFEAFF
TGTGCCAGCTGGACTGGAGTGTTTGAAGCTTTCTTT
>TRBJ2-1|-|TRBV13|-
CASSLAGEALEQFF
TGTGCCAGCAGCTTAGCGGGGGAGGCCTTGGAGCAGTTCTTC
>TRBJ2-7|-|TRBV14|-
CASSQARATYEQYF
TGTGCCAGCAGCCAAGCTCGGGCCACCTACGAGCAGTACTTC
>TRBJ2-7|once|TRBV29-1|-
CSVVAGPAYEQYF
TGCAGCGTTGTGGCAGGGCCCGCCTACGAGCAGTACTTC
>TRBJ1-1|once|TRBV2|TRBD1
CASSSRQGPEAFF
TGTGCCAGCAGTTCCAGACAGGGCCCTGAAGCTTTCTTT
>TRBJ2-2|-|TRBV6-6|-
CASSYSTGELFF
TGTGCCAGCAGTTACTCGACCGGGGAGCTGTTTTTT
>TRBJ2-7|-|TRBV7-2|-
CASSASGNRESHEQYF
TGTGCCAGCAGCGCATCCGGGAACAGGGAGTCCCACGAGCAGTACTTC
>TRBJ2-7|few|TRBV27|TRBD1
CASSLSGTGSQQYF
TGTGCCAGCAGTTTGTCCGGGACAGGTTCCCAGCAGTACTTC
>TRBJ1-4|-|TRBV9|-
CASSPTGSNEKLFF
TGTGCCAGCAGCCCGACAGGTTCCAATGAAAAACTGTTTTTT
>TRBJ1-2|-|TRBV27|-
CASSFRARDGYTF
TGTGCCAGCAGTTTCCGGGCGAGGGATGGCTACACCTTC